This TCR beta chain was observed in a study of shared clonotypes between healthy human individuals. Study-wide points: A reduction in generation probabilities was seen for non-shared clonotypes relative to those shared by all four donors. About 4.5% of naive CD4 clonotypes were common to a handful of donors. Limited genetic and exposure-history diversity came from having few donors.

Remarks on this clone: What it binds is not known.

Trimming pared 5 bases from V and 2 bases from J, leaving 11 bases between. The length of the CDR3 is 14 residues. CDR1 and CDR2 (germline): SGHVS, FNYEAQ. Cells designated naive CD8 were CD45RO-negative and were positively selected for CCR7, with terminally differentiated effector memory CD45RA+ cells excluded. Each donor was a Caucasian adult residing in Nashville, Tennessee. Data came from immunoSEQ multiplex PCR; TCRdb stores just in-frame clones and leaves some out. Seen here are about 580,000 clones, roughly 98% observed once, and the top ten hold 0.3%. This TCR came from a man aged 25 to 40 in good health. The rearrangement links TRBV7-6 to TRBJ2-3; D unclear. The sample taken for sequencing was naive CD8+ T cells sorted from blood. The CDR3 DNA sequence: TGTGCCAGCAGCCAAGGCAGATTCACAGATACGCAGTATTTT. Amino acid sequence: CASSQGRFTDTQYF.